Listed here is a single T cell receptor (beta chain). Its antigen is unidentified. This sample is drawn from a study of lymphopenia after photon versus proton radiotherapy. Findings of the study overall: After lymphocyte nadir, photon-treated repertoires showed oligoclonal expansion, especially CD8+ Temra. Survival link was tested only in deceased patients; proton benefit remains a possibility.

The CDR3 runs to 14 residues. The V and J ends lost 6 bases and 3 bases, in that order; junction bases with no gene match: 8. Assay: immunoSEQ multiplex PCR; the TCRdb copy retains only in-frame clones and omits some. The table lists tens of thousands of clones, nearly 95% of them singletons, with approximately 9.4% in the top ten. Sample: peripheral blood, taken from a patient treated with proton-based radiotherapy. V and J are TRBV23-1 and TRBJ2-7; TRBD1 aligns across 7 bases. TRBV23-1 is an open reading frame, and its role is uncertain. The TCR was taken from a woman aged 70-85 years with pancreatic cancer. Some clones in this sample may be carry-over from other donors' samples. This CDR3 is CASSPKGTVYEQYF. In DNA form, the CDR3 reads TGCGCCAGCAGCCCGAAAGGGACAGTCTACGAGCAGTACTTC.